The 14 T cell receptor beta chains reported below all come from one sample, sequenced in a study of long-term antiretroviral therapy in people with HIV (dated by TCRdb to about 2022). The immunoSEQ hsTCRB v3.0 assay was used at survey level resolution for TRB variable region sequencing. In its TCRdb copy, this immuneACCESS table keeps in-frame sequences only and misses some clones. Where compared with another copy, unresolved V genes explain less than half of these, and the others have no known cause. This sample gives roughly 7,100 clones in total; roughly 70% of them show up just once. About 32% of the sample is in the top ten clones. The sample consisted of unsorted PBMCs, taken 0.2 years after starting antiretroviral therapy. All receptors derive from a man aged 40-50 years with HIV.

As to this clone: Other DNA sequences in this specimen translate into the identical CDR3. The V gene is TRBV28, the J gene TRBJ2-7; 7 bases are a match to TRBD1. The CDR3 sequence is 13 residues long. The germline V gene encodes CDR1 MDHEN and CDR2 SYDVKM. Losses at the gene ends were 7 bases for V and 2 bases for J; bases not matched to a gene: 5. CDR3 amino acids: CASTRTGPYEQYF. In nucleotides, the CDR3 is TGTGCCAGCACCCGGACAGGCCCCTACGAGCAGTACTTC.

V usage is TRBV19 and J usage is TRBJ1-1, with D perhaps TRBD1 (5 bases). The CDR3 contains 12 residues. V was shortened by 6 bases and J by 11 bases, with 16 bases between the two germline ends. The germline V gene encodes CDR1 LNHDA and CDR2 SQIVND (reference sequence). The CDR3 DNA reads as TGTGCCAGTAGAAGGGAAGGCAGGGTCGCTTTCTTT. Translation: CASRREGRVAFF.

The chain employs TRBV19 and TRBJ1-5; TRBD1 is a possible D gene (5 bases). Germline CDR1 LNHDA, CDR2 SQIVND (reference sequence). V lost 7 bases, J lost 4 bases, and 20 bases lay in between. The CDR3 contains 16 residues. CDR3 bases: TGTGCCAGTACGGACACAGAAACGTCGGGAAATCAGCCCCAGCATTTT. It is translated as CASTDTETSGNQPQHF.

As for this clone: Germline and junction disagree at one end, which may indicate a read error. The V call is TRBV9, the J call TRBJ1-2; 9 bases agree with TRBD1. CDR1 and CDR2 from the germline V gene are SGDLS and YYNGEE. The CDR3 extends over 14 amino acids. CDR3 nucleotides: TGTGCCAGCACCGTAGGGACAGGGTTTGATGGCTACACCTTC. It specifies CASTVGTGFDGYTF.

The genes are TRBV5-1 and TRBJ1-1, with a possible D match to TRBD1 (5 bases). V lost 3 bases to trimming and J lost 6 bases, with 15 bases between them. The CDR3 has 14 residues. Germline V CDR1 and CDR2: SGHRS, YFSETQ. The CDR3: CASSSTGLRAEAFF. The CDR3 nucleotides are TGCGCCAGCAGCTCAACGGGGCTTAGGGCTGAAGCTTTCTTT.

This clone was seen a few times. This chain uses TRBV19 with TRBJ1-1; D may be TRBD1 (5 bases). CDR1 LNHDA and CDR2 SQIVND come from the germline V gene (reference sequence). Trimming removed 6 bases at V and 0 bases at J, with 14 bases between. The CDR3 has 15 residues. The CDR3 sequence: CASSLNQGLNTEAFF. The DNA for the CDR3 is TGTGCCAGTAGCTTAAACCAGGGATTGAACACTGAAGCTTTCTTT.

The CDR3 DNA sequence: TGTGCCAGCAGTTTCCGAACATACAATGAGCAGTTCTTC. Its protein product is CASSFRTYNEQFF. The chain employs TRBV27 and TRBJ2-1; D not certain. The CDR3 spans 13 residues. Germline V gene data show CDR1 as MNHEY and CDR2 as SMNVEV (reference sequence). The V and J ends lost 3 bases and 4 bases respectively, with 7 bases between them.

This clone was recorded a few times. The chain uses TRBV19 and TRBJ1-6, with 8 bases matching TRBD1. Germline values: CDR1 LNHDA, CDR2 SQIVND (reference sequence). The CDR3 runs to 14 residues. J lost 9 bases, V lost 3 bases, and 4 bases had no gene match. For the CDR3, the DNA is TGTGCCAGTAGTATCGGGACAGGCATTTCACCCCTCCACTTT. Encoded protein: CASSIGTGISPLHF. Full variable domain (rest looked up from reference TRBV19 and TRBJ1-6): DGGITQSPKYLFRKEGQNVTLSCEQNLNHDAMYWYRQDPGQGLRLIYYSQIVNDFQKGDIAEGYSVSREKKESFPLTVTSAQKNPTAFYLCASSIGTGISPLHFGNGTRLTVT.

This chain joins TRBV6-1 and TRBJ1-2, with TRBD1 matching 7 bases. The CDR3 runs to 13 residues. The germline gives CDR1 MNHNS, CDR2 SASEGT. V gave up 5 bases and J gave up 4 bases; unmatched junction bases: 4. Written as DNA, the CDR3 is TGTGCCAGCAGTAAGGACAGGACCTATGGCTACACCTTC. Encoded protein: CASSKDRTYGYTF.

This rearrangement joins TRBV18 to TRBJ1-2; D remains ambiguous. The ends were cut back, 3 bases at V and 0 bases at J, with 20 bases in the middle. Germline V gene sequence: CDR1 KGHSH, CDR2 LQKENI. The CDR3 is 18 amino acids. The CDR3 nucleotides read TGTGCCAGCTCACCCCCGGGAGGAGGGCCGACGCCTAACTATGGCTACACCTTC. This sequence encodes CASSPPGGGPTPNYGYTF.

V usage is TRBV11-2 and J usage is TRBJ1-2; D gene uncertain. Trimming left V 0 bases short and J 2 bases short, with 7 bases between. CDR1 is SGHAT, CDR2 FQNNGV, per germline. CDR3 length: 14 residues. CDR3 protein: CASSLDAGNYGYTF. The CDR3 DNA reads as TGTGCCAGCAGCTTAGATGCCGGAAACTATGGCTACACCTTC. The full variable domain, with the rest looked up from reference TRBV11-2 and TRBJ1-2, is EAGVAQSPRYKIIEKRQSVAFWCNPISGHATLYWYQQILGQGPKLLIQFQNNGVVDDSQLPKDRFSAERLKGVDSTLKIQPAKLEDSAVYLCASSLDAGNYGYTFGSGTRLTVV.

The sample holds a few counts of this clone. CDR3 nucleotide sequence: TGTGCCAGCAGCTTAGCGGGGCGGCCTTTTAGCGAGCAGTACTTC. Its protein product is CASSLAGRPFSEQYF. The chain links TRBV5-4 to TRBJ2-7; 7 nucleotides match TRBD2. The J segment lost 6 bases and the V segment lost 2 bases, leaving 11 bases of the junction unmatched. This CDR3 contains 15 residues. Germline assignment: CDR1 SGHNT and CDR2 YYREEE (reference sequence).

The DNA of the CDR3 is TGTGCCAGATCCCGAGAGGGCCCCACTGGGGCCAACGTCCTGACTTTC. Amino acid sequence: CARSREGPTGANVLTF. The rearrangement uses TRBV19 and TRBJ2-6; D may be TRBD2 (5 bases). The CDR3 has 16 amino acids. Germline CDR1 reads LNHDA; CDR2 reads SQIVND (reference sequence). V lost 9 bases to trimming and J lost 2 bases, with 17 bases between them.

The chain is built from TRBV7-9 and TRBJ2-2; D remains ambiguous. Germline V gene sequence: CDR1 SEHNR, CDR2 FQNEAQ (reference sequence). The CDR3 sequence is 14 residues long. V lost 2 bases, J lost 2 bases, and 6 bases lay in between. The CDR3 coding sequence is TGTGCCAGCAGCTTATATGCCAACACCGGGGAGCTGTTTTTT. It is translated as CASSLYANTGELFF.